These T cell receptor beta chains were read from a single sample in a study of blood T cell repertoires in COVID-19. Measured with immunoSEQ multiplex PCR; TCRdb has only the in-frame clones, and not every one. The sample consists of more than 300,000 clones, under 95% of them appearing once. Sequencing was performed on peripheral blood. The source of these receptors is a woman aged 18-30 years who had recovered from COVID-19. Each CDR3 is given with its conserved first and last residue. Fields, in order: J gene, clone size, D gene, V gene, CDR3 length, CDR3 DNA, CDR3 protein. D genes are given only for firm matches. Expanded clones get a size class; other rows say once, few or many, or leave the size out.

TRBJ2-2 . . TRBV19 13 TGTGCCAGTTCCGGGACTCCTCCCGGGGAGCTGTTTTTT CASSGTPPGELFF
TRBJ1-2 once . TRBV27 14 TGTGCCAGCAGGGCCTGGGCCAGTAACTATGGCTACACCTTC CASRAWASNYGYTF
TRBJ1-5 . . TRBV5-8 15 TGTGCCAGCAGCTGGACGGAAGGGGTTAATCAGCCCCAGCATTTT CASSWTEGVNQPQHF
TRBJ1-2 . TRBD1 TRBV30 13 TGTGCCTCACAGGGGGCTTCTAACTATGGCTACACCTTC CASQGASNYGYTF
TRBJ2-1 . . TRBV13 14 TGTGCCAGCAGCTTAGTGGGACTCGACGAGGAGCAGTTCTTC CASSLVGLDEEQFF
TRBJ1-2 . . TRBV24-1 11 TGTGCCACCAGTGATACCTACGGCTACACCTTC CATSDTYGYTF
TRBJ2-1 few TRBD2 TRBV4-1 16 TGCGCCAGCAGCCAAGCTCTAGCGGGAGTCTACAATGAGCAGTTCTTC CASSQALAGVYNEQFF
TRBJ2-1 once . TRBV7-2 14 TGTGCCAGCAGCTTGGACAGAGCCTACAATGAGCAGTTCTTC CASSLDRAYNEQFF
TRBJ1-1 . TRBD1 TRBV10-1 13 TGCGCCAGCATGGAGGGGGCTTACGCTGAAGCTTTCTTT CASMEGAYAEAFF
TRBJ2-1 . TRBD1 TRBV27 14 TGTGCCAGCAGTTCTGGACAGGGGCTCAATGAGCAGTTCTTC CASSSGQGLNEQFF
TRBJ1-5 . . TRBV6-5 13 TGTGCCAGCAGCCGGGGGGGGGATCAGCCCCAGCATTTT CASSRGGDQPQHF
TRBJ1-4 . TRBD1 TRBV7-9 14 TGTGCCAGCAGCGACAGGGGAAATTTTGAAAAACTGTTTTTT CASSDRGNFEKLFF
TRBJ2-1 . . TRBV30 13 TGTGCCTGGAGTGTAATTTCAGATGGGCAGCAGTTCTTC CAWSVISDGQQFF
TRBJ1-4 . . TRBV4-3 15 TGCGCCAGCAGCCCGATGTGGGCTAATAATGAAAAACTGTTTTTT CASSPMWANNEKLFF
TRBJ2-1 . TRBD1 TRBV5-6 14 TGTGCCAGCAAAGCAGGGGGCGGGTACAATGAGCAGTTCTTC CASKAGGGYNEQFF
TRBJ2-2 . . TRBV2 12 TGTGCCAGCATAGGCGGCACCGGGGAGCTGTTTTTT CASIGGTGELFF
TRBJ2-3 . TRBD2 TRBV15 15 TGTGCCACCAGCAGGGCGAGCGGGAGTGCAGATACGCAGTATTTT CATSRASGSADTQYF
TRBJ1-2 . TRBD1 TRBV4-1 15 TGCGCCAGCAGCCAAGTCGAGGGGGCTCACTATGGCTACACCTTC CASSQVEGAHYGYTF
TRBJ2-1 . . TRBV7-2 12 TGTGCCAGCAGCTGGGGGGACAATGAGCAGTTCTTC CASSWGDNEQFF
TRBJ2-3 . . TRBV7-9 12 TGTGCCAGCAGCTTAGTTTCGGATACGCAGTATTTT CASSLVSDTQYF
TRBJ1-6 . . TRBV4-3 14 TGCGCCAGCAGCCAAAAGACCGGTCTGAGGCCCCTCCACTTT CASSQKTGLRPLHF
TRBJ2-5 . . TRBV9 15 TGTGCCAGGGAACCACAGGGCCCCCCGCAAGAGACCCAGTACTTC CAREPQGPPQETQYF